A single count supports the clone carrying this TCR beta chain. Its target is not known. This entry comes from a study of OX40 agonist ivuxolimab in advanced cancers. Study-level findings and limits: Doses of 0.1 to 3.0 mg/kg were accompanied by clonal expansion of CD4+ and CD8+ blood T cells by week 6. People who partly responded at 0.1-3.0 mg/kg had some of the least clonal expansion seen.

Sequencing was performed with immunoSEQ multiplex PCR; in TCRdb, only in-frame clones are kept and a portion is missing. This sample yields approximately 76,000 clones, of which roughly 85% are seen a single time; roughly 0.66% belongs to the top ten. Researchers took blood at baseline, on cycle 4 day 1, and on cycle 7 day 1. The CDR3 is made up of 15 amino acids. V was cut by 2 bases and J by 2 bases, with 10 bases left in between. Germline V CDR1 and CDR2: KGHSH, LQKENI. The source is an adult with an advanced solid tumor such as melanoma, head and neck, liver or kidney cancer. This rearrangement joins TRBV18 to TRBJ1-5; D call uncertain. The input for sequencing was CD4+ or CD8+ T cells sorted from blood, taken in a trial of the OX40 agonist ivuxolimab. The CDR3 DNA reads TGTGCCAGCTCACCAGAAGGTTTGGGCAATCAGCCCCAGCATTTT. It is translated as CASSPEGLGNQPQHF.